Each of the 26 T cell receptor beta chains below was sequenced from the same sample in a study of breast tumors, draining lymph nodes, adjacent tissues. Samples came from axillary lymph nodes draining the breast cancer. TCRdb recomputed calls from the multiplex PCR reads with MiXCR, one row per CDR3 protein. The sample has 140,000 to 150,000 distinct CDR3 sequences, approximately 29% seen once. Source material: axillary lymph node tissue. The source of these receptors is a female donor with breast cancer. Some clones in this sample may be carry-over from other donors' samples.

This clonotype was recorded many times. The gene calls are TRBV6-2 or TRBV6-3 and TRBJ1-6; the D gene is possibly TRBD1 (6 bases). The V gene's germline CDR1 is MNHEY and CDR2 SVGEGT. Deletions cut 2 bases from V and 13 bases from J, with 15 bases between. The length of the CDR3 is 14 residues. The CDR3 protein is CASSYGTLSSPLHF. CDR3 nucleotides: TGTGCCAGCAGTTACGGGACACTGTCGTCGCCCCTCCACTTT.

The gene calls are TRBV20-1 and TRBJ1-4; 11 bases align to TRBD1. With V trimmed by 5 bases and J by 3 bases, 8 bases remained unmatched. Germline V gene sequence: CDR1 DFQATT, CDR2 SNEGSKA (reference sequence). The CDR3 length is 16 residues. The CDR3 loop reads CSAARDRGKANEKLFF. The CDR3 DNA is TGCAGTGCTGCCCGGGACAGGGGGAAAGCTAATGAAAAACTGTTTTTT.

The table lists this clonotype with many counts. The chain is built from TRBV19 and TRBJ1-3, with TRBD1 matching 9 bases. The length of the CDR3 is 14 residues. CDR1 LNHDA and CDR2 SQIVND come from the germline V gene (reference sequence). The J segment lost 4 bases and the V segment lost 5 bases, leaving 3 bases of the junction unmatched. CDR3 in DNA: TGTGCCAGTAGTGACAGGGGGAAAGGAAACACCATATATTTT. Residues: CASSDRGKGNTIYF.

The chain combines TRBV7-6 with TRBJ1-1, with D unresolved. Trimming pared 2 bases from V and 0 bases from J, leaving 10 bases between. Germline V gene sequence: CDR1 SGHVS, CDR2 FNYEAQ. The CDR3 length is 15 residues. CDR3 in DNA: TGTGCCAGCAGCTTAAGAGACCCCATGAACACTGAAGCTTTCTTT. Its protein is CASSLRDPMNTEAFF.

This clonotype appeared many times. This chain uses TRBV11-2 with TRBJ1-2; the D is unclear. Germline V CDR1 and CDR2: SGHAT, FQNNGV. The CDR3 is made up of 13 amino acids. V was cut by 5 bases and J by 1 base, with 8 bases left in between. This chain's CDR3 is CASSHNVNYGYTF. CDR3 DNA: TGTGCCAGCAGCCATAACGTTAACTATGGCTACACCTTC.

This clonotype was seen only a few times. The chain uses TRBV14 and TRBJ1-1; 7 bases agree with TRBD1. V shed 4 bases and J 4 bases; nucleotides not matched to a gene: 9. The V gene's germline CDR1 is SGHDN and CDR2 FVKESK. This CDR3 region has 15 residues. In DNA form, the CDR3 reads TGTGCCAGCAGCCTACGTTCGACAGGGCGCACTGAAGCTTTCTTT. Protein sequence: CASSLRSTGRTEAFF. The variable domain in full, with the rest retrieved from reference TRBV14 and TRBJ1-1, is EAGVTQFPSHSVIEKGQTVTLRCDPISGHDNLYWYRRVMGKEIKFLLHFVKESKQDESGMPNNRFLAERTGGTYSTLKVQPAELEDSGVYFCASSLRSTGRTEAFFGQGTRLTVV.

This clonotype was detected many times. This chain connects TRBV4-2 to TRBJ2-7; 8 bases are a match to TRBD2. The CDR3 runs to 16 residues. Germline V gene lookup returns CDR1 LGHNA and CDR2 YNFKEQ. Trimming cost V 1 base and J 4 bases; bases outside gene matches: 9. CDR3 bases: TGTGCCAGCAGCCAAGCAGGTGGGACTAGTGTGTACGAGCAGTACTTC. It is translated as CASSQAGGTSVYEQYF.

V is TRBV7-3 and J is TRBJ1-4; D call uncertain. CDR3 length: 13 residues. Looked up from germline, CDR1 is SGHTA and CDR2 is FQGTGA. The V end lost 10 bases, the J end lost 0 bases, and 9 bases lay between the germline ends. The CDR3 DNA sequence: TGTGCCAACGACGGGGCAACTAATGAAAAACTGTTTTTT. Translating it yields CANDGATNEKLFF.

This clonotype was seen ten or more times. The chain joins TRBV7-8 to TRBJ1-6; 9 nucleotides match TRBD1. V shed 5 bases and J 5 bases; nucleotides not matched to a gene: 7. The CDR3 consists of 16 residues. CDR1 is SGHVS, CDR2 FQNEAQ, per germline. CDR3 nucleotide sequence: TGTGCCAGCAGCCCGAATTGGACAGGGGATAATTCACCCCTCCACTTT. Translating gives CASSPNWTGDNSPLHF.

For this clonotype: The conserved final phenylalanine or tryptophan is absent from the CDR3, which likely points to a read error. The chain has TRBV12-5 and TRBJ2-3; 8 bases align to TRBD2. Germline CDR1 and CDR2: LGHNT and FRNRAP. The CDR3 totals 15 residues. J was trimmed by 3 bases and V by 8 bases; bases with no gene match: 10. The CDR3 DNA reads TGTGCTAGTCAAATAAGGGGCGGGGGGACAGATACGCAGTATTCT. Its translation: CASQIRGGGTDTQYS.

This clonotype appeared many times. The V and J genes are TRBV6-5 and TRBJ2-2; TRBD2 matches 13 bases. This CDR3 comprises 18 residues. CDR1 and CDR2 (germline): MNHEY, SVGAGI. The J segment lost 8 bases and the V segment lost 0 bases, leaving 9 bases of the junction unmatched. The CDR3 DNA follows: TGTGCCAGCAGTTACTCGACCGGGACTAGCGGGGCCTGGGGGGAGCTGTTTTTT. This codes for CASSYSTGTSGAWGELFF.

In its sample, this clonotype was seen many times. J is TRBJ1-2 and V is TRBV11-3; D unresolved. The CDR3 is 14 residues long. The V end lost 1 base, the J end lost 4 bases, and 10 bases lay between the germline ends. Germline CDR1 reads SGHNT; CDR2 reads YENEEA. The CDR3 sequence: CASSLGAPGYGYTF. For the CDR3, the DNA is TGTGCCAGCAGCTTAGGGGCTCCTGGCTATGGCTACACCTTC.

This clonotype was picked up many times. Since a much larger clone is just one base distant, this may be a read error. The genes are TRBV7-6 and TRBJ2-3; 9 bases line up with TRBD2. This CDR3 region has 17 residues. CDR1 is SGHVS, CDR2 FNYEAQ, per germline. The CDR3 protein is CASSLMAGTSYADPQYF. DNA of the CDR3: TGTGCCAGCAGCTTAATGGCGGGGACTAGCTACGCAGATCCGCAGTATTTT.

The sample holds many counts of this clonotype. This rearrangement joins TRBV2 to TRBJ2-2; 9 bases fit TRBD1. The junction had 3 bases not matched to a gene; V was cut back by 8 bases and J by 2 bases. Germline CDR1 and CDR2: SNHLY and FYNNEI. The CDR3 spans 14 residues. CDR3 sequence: CASGTGLNTGELFF. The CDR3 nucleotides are TGTGCCAGCGGGACAGGGCTAAACACCGGGGAGCTGTTTTTT.

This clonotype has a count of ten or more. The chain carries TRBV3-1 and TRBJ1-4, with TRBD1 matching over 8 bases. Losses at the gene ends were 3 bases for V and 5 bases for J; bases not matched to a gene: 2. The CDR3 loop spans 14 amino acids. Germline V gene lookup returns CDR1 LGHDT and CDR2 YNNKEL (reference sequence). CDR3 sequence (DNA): TGTGCCAGCAGCCAGGACAGGGTGAATGAAAAACTGTTTTTT. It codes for CASSQDRVNEKLFF.

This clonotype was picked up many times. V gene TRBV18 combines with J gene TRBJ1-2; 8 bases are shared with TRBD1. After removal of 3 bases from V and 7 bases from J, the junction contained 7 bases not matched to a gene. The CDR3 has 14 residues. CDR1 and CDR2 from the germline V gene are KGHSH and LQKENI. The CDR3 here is CASSPMGQEGGYTF. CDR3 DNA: TGTGCCAGCTCACCTATGGGACAGGAGGGTGGCTACACCTTC.

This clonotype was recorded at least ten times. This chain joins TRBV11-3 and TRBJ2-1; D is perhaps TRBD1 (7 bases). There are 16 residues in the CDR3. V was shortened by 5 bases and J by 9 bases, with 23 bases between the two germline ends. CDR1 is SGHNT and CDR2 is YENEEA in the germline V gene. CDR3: CASSPSSQGGRREQFF. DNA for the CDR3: TGTGCCAGCAGCCCATCAAGCCAGGGGGGTCGTCGTGAGCAGTTCTTC.

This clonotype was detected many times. CDR3 residues: CASRRTRSSGEQFF. The CDR3 DNA reads as TGCGCCAGCAGGAGGACTAGGAGTAGTGGTGAGCAGTTCTTC. The chain uses TRBV10-1 and TRBJ2-1, with 7 bases fitting TRBD2. Germline trimming cut 6 bases from V and 9 bases from J; bases unmatched to any gene: 11. The CDR3 extends over 14 amino acids. Germline loops: CDR1 WNHNN, CDR2 SYGVQD (reference sequence).

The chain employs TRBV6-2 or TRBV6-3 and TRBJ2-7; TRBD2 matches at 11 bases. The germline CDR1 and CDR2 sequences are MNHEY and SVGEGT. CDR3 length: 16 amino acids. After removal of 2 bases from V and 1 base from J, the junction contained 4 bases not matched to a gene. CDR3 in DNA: TGTGCCAGCAGTTACGGGACTAGCGGTTCTTCCTACGAGCAGTACGTC. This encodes CASSYGTSGSSYEQYV.

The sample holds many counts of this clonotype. The DNA for the CDR3 is TGCAGTGCTAGAGATCGGGGATTTCACCAAGAGACCCAGTACTTC. Translating gives CSARDRGFHQETQYF. The chain has TRBV20-1 and TRBJ2-5; D may be TRBD2 (5 bases). Germline V CDR1 and CDR2: DFQATT, SNEGSKA (reference sequence). The CDR3 totals 15 residues. The V gene lost 0 bases and the J gene lost 0 bases, with 11 bases spanning the gap.

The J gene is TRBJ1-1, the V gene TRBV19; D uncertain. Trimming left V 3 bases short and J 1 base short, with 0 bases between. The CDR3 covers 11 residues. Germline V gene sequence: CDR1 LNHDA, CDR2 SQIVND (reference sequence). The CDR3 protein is CASSMNTEAFF. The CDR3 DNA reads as TGTGCCAGTAGTATGAACACTGAAGCTTTCTTT.

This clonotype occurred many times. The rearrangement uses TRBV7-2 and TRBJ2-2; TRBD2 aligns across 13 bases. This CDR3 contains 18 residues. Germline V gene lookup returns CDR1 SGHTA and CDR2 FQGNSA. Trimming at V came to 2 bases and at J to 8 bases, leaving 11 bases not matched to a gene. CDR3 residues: CASSLRPRTSGGTGELFF. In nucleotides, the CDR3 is TGTGCCAGCAGCTTACGCCCTCGGACTAGCGGGGGTACTGGGGAGCTGTTTTTT. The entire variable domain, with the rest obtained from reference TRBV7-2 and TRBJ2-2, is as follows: GAGVSQSPSNKVTEKGKDVELRCDPISGHTALYWYRQSLGQGLEFLIYFQGNSAPDKSGLPSDRFSAERTGGSVSTLTIQRTQQEDSAVYLCASSLRPRTSGGTGELFFGEGSRLTVL.

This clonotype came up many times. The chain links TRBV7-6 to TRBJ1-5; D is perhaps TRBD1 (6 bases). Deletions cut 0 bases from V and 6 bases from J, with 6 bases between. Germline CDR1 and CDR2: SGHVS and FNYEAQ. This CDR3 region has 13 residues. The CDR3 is CASSLAGGQPQHF. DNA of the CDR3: TGTGCCAGCAGCTTAGCAGGGGGTCAGCCCCAGCATTTT.

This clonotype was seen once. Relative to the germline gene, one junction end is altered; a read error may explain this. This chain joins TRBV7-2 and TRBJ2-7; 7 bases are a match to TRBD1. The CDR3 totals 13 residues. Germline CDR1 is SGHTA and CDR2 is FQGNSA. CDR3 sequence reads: CASSLGTVYERYF. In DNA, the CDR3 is TGTGCCAGCAGCCTCGGGACAGTCTACGAGCGGTACTTC.

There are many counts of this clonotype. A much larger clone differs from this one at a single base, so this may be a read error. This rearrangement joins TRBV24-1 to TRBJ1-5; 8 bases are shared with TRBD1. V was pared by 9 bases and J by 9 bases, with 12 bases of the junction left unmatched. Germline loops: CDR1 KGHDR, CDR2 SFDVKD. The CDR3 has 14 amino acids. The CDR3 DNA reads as TGTGCCACCGCTGGACAGGGTTTAAGTCTGCCCCAGCATTTT. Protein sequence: CATAGQGLSLPQHF.

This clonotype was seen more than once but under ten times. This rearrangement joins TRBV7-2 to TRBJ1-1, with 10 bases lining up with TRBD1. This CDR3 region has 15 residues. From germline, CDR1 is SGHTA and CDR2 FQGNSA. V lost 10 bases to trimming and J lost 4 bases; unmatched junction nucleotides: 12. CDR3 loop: CANSRTGGTITEAFF. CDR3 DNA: TGTGCCAACTCCCGGACAGGGGGAACCATCACTGAAGCTTTCTTT.